This T cell receptor beta chain was profiled in a study of T cell responses to AZD1222 COVID-19 vaccine. With regard to this clone: Antigen specificity is unknown.

TCRdb's copy holds only in-frame clones and misses some; the assay was immunoSEQ multiplex PCR. The data show about 120,000 clones, more than 85% seen once. Findings and limits, study-wide: Repertoire sampling occurred only after the peak T cell response. Increased Spike-specific TCR breadth and depth were observed after two AZD1222 doses. Females made up more of the donors, who were largely white British, and clonal diversity may have come out too low.

Germline CDR1 is SGHTA and CDR2 is FQGTGA. The CDR3 contains 15 residues. The germline V and J ends were trimmed by 1 base and 7 bases, with 11 bases remaining between them. The TCR comes from an adult in good health. This chain links TRBV7-3 with TRBJ1-6; D is possibly TRBD1 (6 bases). Sample: peripheral blood, taken on day 0 of AZD1222 vaccination. CDR3 coding DNA: TGTGCCAGCAGCTTAAGGCAGGGGACGAATTCACCCCTCCACTTT. Residues: CASSLRQGTNSPLHF.